The clone carrying this TCR beta chain was counted a few times. No antigen is known for it. Moderate-to-severe activity, CAS at least 3, NOSPECS at least 4 and duration under 3 months characterized donors with ophthalmopathy. This record belongs to a study of Graves' ophthalmopathy and Graves' hyperthyroidism. Overall study results and limits: Blood also held most thyroid clonotypes expanded above 0.001 frequency.

TCR beta CDR3 amplification used RNA transcripts. Second-round multiplex PCR came after a first-round RT-PCR that employed HTBI primers. Each CDR3 protein is one row after TCRdb ran MiXCR on the multiplex PCR reads. Among around 400,000 distinct CDR3 sequences listed, about 17% were seen once. This sequence was found in a woman aged 18 to 35 with Graves' ophthalmopathy. Sequencing input: peripheral blood.

The CDR3 DNA reads as TGTGCCAGCAGCTTAGAGGGCGCCTCCTCCTACGAGCAGTACTTC. Its protein product is CASSLEGASSYEQYF. The V call is TRBV11-2, the J call TRBJ2-7; no clear D. In germline, CDR1 is SGHAT, CDR2 FQNNGV. With 0 bases removed from V and 0 bases from J, the gap between germline ends came to 9 bases. The CDR3 runs 15 residues.